This is a list of T cell receptor beta chains from one sample in a study of Ad26.COV2.S vaccination and SARS-CoV-2 variants. Assay used: immunoSEQ multiplex PCR; TCRdb lists only in-frame clones, some missing. The table has over 400,000 clones, around 93% seen once. Sample: peripheral blood, taken in a trial of Ad26.COV2.S vaccine versus placebo. These receptors came from a person between 18 and 65 years old who received the Ad26.COV2.S COVID-19 vaccine or a placebo. Both conserved end residues are trimmed from each CDR3. The order of the fields is V gene, CDR3 protein.

V gene: TRBV19
CDR3 protein: ASSPGSILDTQY

V gene: TRBV9
CDR3 protein: ASSPWWGIDGYT

V gene: TRBV20-1
CDR3 protein: SASGGGGTGNQPQH

V gene: TRBV6-2/TRBV6-3
CDR3 protein: ASSYSPPGAFSGNTIY

V gene: TRBV4-3
CDR3 protein: ASSQSGHPAYEQY

V gene: TRBV3-1/TRBV3-2
CDR3 protein: ASSQGGISYNEQF

V gene: TRBV4-3
CDR3 protein: ASSQDRTGSGNTIY

V gene: TRBV6-5
CDR3 protein: ASRTRTTGAPEAF

V gene: TRBV7-2
CDR3 protein: ASSSQGGLHEAF

V gene: TRBV14
CDR3 protein: ASSQAMAEGGTEAF

V gene: TRBV5-5
CDR3 protein: ASSIIPQEIYGYT

V gene: TRBV14
CDR3 protein: ASSQGGGAMGTEAF

V gene: TRBV6-2/TRBV6-3
CDR3 protein: ASSYLGGSTYEQY

V gene: TRBV6-5
CDR3 protein: ASSRDRFDEKLF

V gene: TRBV19
CDR3 protein: ATIGRAKNIQY

V gene: TRBV19
CDR3 protein: ASSIEGNTGELF

V gene: TRBV5-6
CDR3 protein: ASSPWAAYEQY

V gene: TRBV19
CDR3 protein: ASSMGQVGETQY

V gene: TRBV7-9
CDR3 protein: ASSLDGASRELF

V gene: TRBV5-1
CDR3 protein: ASSPDNTGSGNTIY

V gene: TRBV27
CDR3 protein: ASSFRQGVFSEQY

V gene: TRBV6-5
CDR3 protein: ASSSPGTAHAYEQY

V gene: TRBV9
CDR3 protein: ASSVSGTGENTIY

V gene: TRBV7-8
CDR3 protein: ASIQEDLTGNGNTIY

V gene: TRBV5-4
CDR3 protein: ASSLGQGYEETQY

V gene: TRBV19
CDR3 protein: ASSIDNRELRGDTEAF

V gene: TRBV7-9
CDR3 protein: ASSLGQNEAF

V gene: TRBV5-1
CDR3 protein: ASSLGSASGDEQY

V gene: TRBV28
CDR3 protein: ASRTGSYNSPLH

V gene: TRBV7-2
CDR3 protein: ASSLLWQLGNGYT

V gene: TRBV7-6
CDR3 protein: ASSLGMTGSYGYT

V gene: TRBV4-3
CDR3 protein: ASSQDSRGYEQY

V gene: TRBV12-3/TRBV12-4
CDR3 protein: ASSLPGGIQH

V gene: TRBV18
CDR3 protein: ASSRGQAYEQY

V gene: TRBV7-9
CDR3 protein: ASSLAQSTDTQY

V gene: TRBV19
CDR3 protein: ASSPSTGGLYIEAF

V gene: TRBV28
CDR3 protein: ASSSSSYEQY

V gene: TRBV2
CDR3 protein: ASSSIGTEETQY

V gene: TRBV5-3
CDR3 protein: ARSSPGAGNEKLF

V gene: TRBV7-2
CDR3 protein: ASSLGSGGAGNTIY

V gene: TRBV6-6
CDR3 protein: ASTRTSVGVDTQY

V gene: TRBV3-1/TRBV3-2
CDR3 protein: ASSQGSSSSYEQY

V gene: TRBV19
CDR3 protein: ASSLVGMNTEAF

V gene: TRBV13
CDR3 protein: ASSSRTGEADTQY

V gene: TRBV11-2
CDR3 protein: ASSLDDRIRQY

V gene: TRBV6-6
CDR3 protein: ASSPSTGGNNQPQH

V gene: TRBV28
CDR3 protein: ASSSTQGRGN

V gene: TRBV5-6
CDR3 protein: ASSSPGLAADTQY

V gene: TRBV7-2
CDR3 protein: ASSLAFAGAYEQY

V gene: TRBV5-8
CDR3 protein: ASSVLQQETQY

V gene: TRBV28
CDR3 protein: ASSFRVTGRGQPQH

V gene: TRBV10-3
CDR3 protein: AISENLLAGTGNEQF

V gene: TRBV19
CDR3 protein: ASTVGPGKQETQY

V gene: TRBV4-3
CDR3 protein: ASSQSFGDYSYEQY

V gene: TRBV6-6
CDR3 protein: ASNRDSSYEQY

V gene: TRBV4-1
CDR3 protein: ASRGALGKEQF

V gene: TRBV28
CDR3 protein: ASNRQIQSGNTIY

V gene: TRBV19
CDR3 protein: ASSPQLVQPQH

V gene: TRBV11-2
CDR3 protein: ASSASDRSREAF